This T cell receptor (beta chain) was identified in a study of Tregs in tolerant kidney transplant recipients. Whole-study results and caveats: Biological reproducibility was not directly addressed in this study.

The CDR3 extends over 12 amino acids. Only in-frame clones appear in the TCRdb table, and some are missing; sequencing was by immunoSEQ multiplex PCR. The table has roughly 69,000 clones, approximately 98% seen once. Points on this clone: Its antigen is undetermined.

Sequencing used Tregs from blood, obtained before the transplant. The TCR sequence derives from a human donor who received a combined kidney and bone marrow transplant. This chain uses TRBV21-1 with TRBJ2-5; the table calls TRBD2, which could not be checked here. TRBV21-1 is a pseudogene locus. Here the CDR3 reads CASIVTGETQYF. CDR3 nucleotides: TGTGCCAGCATAGTAACGGGAGAGACCCAGTACTTC.